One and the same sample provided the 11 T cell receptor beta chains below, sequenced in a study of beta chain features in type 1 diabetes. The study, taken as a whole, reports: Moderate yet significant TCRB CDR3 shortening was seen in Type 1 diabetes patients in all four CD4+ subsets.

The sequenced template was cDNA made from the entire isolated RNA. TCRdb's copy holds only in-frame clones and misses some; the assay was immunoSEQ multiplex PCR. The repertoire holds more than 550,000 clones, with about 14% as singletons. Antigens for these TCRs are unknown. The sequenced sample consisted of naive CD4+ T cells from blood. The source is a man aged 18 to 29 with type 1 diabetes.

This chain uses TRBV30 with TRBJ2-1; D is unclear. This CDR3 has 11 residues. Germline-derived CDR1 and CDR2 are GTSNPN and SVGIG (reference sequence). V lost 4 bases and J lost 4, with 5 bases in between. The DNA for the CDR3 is TGTGCCTGGACGGATTACAATGAGCAGTTCTTC. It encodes CAWTDYNEQFF. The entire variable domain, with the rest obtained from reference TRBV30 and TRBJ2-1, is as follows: SQTIHQWPATLVQPVGSPLSLECTVEGTSNPNLYWYRQAAGRGLQLLFYSVGIGQISSEVPQNLSASRPQDRQFILSSKKLLLSDSGFYLCAWTDYNEQFFGPGTRLTVL.

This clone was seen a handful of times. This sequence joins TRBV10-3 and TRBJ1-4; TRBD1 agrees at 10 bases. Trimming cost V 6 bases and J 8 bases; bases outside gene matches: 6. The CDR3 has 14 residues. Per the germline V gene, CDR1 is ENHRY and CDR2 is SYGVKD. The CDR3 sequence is CAISPGQGQEKLFF. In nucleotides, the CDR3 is TGTGCCATCAGCCCGGGACAGGGGCAAGAAAAACTGTTTTTT.

The chain's CDR3 is CASSLIASNQPQHF. In DNA, the CDR3 is TGTGCCAGCAGTTTAATTGCTAGCAATCAGCCCCAGCATTTT. The chain recombines TRBV27 with TRBJ1-5; D is unresolved. This CDR3 contains 14 residues. V gave up 2 bases and J gave up 0 bases, with 5 bases separating them. Germline CDR1 MNHEY, CDR2 SMNVEV (reference sequence).

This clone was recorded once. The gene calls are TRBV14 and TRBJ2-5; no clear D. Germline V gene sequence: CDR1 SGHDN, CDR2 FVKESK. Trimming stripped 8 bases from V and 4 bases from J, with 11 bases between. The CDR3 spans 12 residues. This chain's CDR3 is CASGMAPETQYF. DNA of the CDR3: TGTGCCAGCGGAATGGCACCAGAGACCCAGTACTTC.

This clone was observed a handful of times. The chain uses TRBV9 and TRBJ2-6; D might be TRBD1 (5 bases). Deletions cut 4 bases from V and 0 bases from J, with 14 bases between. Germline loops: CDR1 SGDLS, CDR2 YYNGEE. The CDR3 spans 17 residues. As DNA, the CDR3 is TGTGCCAGCAGCTATGACAGTTCGCACTCTGGGGCCAACGTCCTGACTTTC. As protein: CASSYDSSHSGANVLTF. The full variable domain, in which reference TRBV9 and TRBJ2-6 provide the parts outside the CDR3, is DSGVTQTPKHLITATGQRVTLRCSPRSGDLSVYWYQQSLDQGLQFLIQYYNGEERAKGNILERFSAQQFPDLHSELNLSSLELGDSALYFCASSYDSSHSGANVLTFGAGSRLTVL.

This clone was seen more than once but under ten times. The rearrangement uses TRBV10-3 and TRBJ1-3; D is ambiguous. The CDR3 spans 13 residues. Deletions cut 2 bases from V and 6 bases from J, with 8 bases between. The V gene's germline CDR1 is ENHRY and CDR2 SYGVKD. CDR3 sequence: CAISEPHLNTIYF. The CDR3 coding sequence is TGTGCCATCAGTGAGCCCCACCTAAACACCATATATTTT.

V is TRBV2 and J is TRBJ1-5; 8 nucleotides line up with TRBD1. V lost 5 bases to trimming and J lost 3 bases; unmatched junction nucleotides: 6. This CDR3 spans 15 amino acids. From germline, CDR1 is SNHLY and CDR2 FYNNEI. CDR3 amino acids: CASSPQGADNQPQHF. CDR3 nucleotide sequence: TGTGCCAGCAGTCCCCAGGGGGCAGACAATCAGCCCCAGCATTTT.

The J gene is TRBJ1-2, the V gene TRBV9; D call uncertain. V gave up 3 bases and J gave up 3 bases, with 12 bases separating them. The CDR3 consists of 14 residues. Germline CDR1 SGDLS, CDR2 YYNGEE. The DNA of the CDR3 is TGTGCCAGCAGCGCGACGGTGTGGGACTATGGCTACACCTTC. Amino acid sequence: CASSATVWDYGYTF.

CDR3 nucleotides: TGTGCCAGCAAAAAGGGACCAGGCTACGAGCAGTACTTC. Amino acid sequence: CASKKGPGYEQYF. The chain recombines TRBV6-5 with TRBJ2-7; D is perhaps TRBD1 or TRBD2 (5 bases each). CDR1 is MNHEY, CDR2 SVGAGI, per germline. The CDR3 is made up of 13 amino acids. V shed 7 bases and J shed 3 bases, with 13 bases lying between them.

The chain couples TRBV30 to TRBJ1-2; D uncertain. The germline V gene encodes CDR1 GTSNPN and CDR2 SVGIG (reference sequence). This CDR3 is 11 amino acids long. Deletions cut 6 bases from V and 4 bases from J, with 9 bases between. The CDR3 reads CACNGGYGYTF. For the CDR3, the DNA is TGTGCCTGTAATGGTGGCTATGGCTACACCTTC.

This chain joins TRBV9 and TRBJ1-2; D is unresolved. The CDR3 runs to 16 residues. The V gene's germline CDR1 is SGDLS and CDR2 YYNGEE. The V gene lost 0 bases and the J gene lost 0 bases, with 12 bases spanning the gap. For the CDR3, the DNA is TGTGCCAGCAGCGTAGAACGAGGCAGAGCTAACTATGGCTACACCTTC. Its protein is CASSVERGRANYGYTF.